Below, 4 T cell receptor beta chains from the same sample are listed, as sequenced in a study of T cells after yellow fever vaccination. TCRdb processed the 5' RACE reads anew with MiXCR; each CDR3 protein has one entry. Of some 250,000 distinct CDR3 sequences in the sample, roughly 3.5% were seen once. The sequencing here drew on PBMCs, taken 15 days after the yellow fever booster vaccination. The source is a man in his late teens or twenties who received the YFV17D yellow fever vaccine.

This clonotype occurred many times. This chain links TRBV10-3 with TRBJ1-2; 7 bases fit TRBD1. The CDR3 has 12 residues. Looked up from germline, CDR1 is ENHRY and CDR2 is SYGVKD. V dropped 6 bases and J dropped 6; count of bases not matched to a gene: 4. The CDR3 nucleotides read TGTGCCATCAGCATTGACAGGGATGGCTACACCTTC. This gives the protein CAISIDRDGYTF.

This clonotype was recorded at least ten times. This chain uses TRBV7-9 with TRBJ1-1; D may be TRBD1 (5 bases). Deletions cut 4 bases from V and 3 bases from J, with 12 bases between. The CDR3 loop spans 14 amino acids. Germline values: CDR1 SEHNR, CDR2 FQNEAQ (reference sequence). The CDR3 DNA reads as TGTGCCAGCAGCTCCGCAGGGATTTACACTGAAGCTTTCTTT. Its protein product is CASSSAGIYTEAFF.

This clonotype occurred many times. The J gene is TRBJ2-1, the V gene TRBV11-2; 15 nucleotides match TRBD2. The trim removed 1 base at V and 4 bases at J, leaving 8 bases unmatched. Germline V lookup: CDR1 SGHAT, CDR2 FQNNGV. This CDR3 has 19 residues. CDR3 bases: TGTGCCAGCAGCTTAGCCTCCCTAGGACTAGCGGGGGGGTACAATGAGCAGTTCTTC. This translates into CASSLASLGLAGGYNEQFF.

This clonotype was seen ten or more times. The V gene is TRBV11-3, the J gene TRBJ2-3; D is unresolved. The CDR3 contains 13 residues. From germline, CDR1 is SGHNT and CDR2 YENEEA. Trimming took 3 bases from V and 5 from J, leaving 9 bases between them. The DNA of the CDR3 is TGTGCCAGCAGCTTGGGTAAAAGAGATACGCAGTATTTT. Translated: CASSLGKRDTQYF.